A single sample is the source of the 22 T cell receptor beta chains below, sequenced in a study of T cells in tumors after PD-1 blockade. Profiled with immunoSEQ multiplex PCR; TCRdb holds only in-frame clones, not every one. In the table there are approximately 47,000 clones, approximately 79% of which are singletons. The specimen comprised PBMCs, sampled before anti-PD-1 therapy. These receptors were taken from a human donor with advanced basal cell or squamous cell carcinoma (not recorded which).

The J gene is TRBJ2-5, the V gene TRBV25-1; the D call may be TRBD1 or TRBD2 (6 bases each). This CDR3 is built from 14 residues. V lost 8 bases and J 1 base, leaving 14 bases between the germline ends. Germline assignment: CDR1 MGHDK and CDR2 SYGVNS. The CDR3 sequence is CASRGREVQETQYF. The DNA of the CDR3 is TGTGCCAGCCGGGGGCGCGAAGTCCAAGAGACCCAGTACTTC.

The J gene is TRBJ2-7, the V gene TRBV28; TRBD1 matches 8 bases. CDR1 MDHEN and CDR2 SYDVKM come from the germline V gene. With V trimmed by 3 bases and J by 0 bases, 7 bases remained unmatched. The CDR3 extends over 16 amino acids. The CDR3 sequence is CASSLPGGLSSYEQYF. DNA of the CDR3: TGTGCCAGCAGTTTGCCAGGGGGCCTCAGCTCCTACGAGCAGTACTTC.

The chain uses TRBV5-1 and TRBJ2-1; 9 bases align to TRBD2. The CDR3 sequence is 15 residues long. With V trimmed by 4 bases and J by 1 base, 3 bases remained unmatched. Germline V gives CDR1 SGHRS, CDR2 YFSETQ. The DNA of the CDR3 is TGCGCCAGCAGCAGTAGCGGGAGTTCCTACAATGAGCAGTTCTTC. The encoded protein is CASSSSGSSYNEQFF.

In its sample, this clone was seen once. CDR3 sequence reads: CASSLTGNQPQHF. Written as DNA, the CDR3 is TGTGCCAGCAGCCTTACTGGCAATCAGCCCCAGCATTTT. The genes are TRBV9 and TRBJ1-5; D call uncertain. The CDR3 loop spans 13 amino acids. The V end lost 4 bases, the J end lost 2 bases, and 7 bases lay between the germline ends. The germline V gene encodes CDR1 SGDLS and CDR2 YYNGEE.

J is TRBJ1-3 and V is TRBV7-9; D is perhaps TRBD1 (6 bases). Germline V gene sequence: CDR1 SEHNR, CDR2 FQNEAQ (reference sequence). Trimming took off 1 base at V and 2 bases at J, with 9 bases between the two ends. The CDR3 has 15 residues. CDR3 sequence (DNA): TGTGCCAGCAGCTTAGTTGCAGGGGCTGGAAACACCATATATTTT. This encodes CASSLVAGAGNTIYF.

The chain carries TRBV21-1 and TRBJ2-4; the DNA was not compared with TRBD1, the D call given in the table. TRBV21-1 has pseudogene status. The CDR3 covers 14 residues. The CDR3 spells CASSIQQRKNIQYF. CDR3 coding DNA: TGTGCCAGCAGTATACAGCAAAGAAAAAACATTCAGTACTTC.

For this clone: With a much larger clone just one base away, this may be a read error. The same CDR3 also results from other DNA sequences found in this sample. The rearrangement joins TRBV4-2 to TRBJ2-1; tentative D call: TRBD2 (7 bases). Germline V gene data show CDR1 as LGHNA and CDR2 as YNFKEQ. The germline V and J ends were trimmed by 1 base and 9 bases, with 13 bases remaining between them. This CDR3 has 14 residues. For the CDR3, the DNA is TGTGCCAGCAGCCAAGGGGGGGGCGGGGGTGAGCAGTTCTTC. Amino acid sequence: CASSQGGGGGEQFF.

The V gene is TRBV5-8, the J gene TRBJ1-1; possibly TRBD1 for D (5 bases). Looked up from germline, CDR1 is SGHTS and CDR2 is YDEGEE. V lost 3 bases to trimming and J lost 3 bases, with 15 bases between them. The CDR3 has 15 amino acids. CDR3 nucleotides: TGTGCCAGCAGCTCCCGGGGGACCGGATACACTGAAGCTTTCTTT. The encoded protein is CASSSRGTGYTEAFF.

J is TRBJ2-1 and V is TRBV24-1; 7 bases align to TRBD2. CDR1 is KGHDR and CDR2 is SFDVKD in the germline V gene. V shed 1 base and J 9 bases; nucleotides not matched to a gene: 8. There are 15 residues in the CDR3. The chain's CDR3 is CATSDLSGGGTEQFF. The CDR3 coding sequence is TGTGCCACCAGTGATTTATCGGGGGGAGGAACTGAGCAGTTCTTC.

CDR3: CASSRQRTNTGELFF. The CDR3 DNA follows: TGTGCCAGCTCACGGCAGCGAACGAACACCGGGGAGCTGTTTTTT. V and J are TRBV18 and TRBJ2-2; D gene uncertain. Trimming cost V 4 bases and J 0 bases, with 9 bases left between them. The CDR3 consists of 15 residues. The germline CDR1 and CDR2 sequences are KGHSH and LQKENI.

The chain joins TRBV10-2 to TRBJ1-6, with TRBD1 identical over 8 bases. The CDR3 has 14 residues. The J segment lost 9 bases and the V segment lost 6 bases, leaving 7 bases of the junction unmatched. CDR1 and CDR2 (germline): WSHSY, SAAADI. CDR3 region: CASRDGQGGSPLHF. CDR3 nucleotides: TGCGCCAGCAGGGACGGACAGGGTGGTTCACCCCTCCACTTT.

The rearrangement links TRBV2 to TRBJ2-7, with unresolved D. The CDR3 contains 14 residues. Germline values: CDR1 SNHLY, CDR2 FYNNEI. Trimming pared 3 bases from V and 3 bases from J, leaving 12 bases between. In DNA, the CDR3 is TGTGCCAGCAGTGACTTAGGGTTACTCTACGAGCAGTACTTC. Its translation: CASSDLGLLYEQYF.

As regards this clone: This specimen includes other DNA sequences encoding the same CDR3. CDR3 in DNA: TGTGCCAGCACCGATACCGGGACAGGAAACAATGAGCAGTTCTTC. Protein sequence: CASTDTGTGNNEQFF. The rearrangement links TRBV5-6 to TRBJ2-1, with 8 positions matching TRBD1. V was pared by 6 bases and J by 5 bases, with 10 bases of the junction left unmatched. The CDR3 is 15 residues long. The germline CDR1 and CDR2 sequences are SGHDT and YYEEEE.

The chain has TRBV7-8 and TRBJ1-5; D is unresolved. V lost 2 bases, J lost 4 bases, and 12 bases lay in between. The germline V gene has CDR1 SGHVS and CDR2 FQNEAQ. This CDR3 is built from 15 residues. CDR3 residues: CASSLSPLGNQPQHF. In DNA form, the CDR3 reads TGTGCCAGCAGCTTATCGCCCTTAGGGAATCAGCCCCAGCATTTT. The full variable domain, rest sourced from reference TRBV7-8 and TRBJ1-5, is GAGVSQSPRYKVAKRGQDVALRCDPISGHVSLFWYQQALGQGPEFLTYFQNEAQLDKSGLPSDRFFAERPEGSVSTLKIQRTQQEDSAVYLCASSLSPLGNQPQHFGDGTRLSIL.

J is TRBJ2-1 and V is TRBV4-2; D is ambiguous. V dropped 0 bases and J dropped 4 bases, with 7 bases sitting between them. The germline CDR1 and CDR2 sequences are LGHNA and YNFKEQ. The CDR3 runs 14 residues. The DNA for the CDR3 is TGTGCCAGCAGCCAAGAACGGCGGTACAATGAGCAGTTCTTC. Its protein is CASSQERRYNEQFF.

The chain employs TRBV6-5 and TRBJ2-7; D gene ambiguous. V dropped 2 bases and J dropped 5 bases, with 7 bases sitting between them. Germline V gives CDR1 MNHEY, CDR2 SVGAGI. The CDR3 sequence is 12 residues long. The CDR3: CASSYRTDEQYF. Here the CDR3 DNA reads TGTGCCAGCAGTTACCGGACGGACGAGCAGTACTTC.

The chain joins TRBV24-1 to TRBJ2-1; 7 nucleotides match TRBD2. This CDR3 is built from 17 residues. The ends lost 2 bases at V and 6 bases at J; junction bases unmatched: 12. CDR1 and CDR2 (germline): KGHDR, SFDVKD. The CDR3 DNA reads TGTGCCACCAGTGATTCGTGGGCGGGAGCTCAGGGCAATGAGCAGTTCTTC. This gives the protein CATSDSWAGAQGNEQFF.

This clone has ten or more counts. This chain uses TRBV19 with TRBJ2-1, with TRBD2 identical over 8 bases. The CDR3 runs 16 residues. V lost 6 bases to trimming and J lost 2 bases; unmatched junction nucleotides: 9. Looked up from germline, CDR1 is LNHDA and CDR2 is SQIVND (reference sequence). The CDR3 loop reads CASRGLALNPYNEQFF. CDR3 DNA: TGTGCCAGTAGAGGACTAGCTCTGAACCCCTACAATGAGCAGTTCTTC. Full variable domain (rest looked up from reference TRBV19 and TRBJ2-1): DGGITQSPKYLFRKEGQNVTLSCEQNLNHDAMYWYRQDPGQGLRLIYYSQIVNDFQKGDIAEGYSVSREKKESFPLTVTSAQKNPTAFYLCASRGLALNPYNEQFFGPGTRLTVL.

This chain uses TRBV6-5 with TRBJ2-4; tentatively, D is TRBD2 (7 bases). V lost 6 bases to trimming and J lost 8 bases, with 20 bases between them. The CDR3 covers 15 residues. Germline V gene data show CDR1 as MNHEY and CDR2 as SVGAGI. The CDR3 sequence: CASSAEGEGRDIQYF. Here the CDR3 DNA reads TGTGCCAGCAGCGCCGAGGGGGAGGGGAGGGACATTCAGTACTTC.

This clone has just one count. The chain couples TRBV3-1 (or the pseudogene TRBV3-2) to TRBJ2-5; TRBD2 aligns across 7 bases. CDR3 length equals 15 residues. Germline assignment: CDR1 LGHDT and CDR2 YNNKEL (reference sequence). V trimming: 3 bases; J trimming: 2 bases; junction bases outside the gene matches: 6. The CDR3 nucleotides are TGTGCCAGCAGCCATTCTGGGGGGGGGCAAGAGACCCAGTACTTC. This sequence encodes CASSHSGGGQETQYF.

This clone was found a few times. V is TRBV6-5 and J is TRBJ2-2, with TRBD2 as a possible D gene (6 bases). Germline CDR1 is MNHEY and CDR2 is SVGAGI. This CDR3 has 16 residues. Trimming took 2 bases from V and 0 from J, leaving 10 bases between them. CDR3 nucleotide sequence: TGTGCCAGCAGTTACGGCGGCGGGACGAACACCGGGGAGCTGTTTTTT. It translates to CASSYGGGTNTGELFF.

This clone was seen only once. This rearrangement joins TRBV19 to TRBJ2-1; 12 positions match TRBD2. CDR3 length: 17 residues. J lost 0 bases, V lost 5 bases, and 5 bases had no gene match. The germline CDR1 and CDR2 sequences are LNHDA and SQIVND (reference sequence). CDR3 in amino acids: CASSPTSGGNSYNEQFF. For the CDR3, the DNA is TGTGCCAGTAGTCCGACTAGCGGGGGAAACTCCTACAATGAGCAGTTCTTC.